This TCR beta chain was sequenced during a study of control samples from healthy donors and cancer patients. Sequencing used immunoSEQ multiplex PCR; TCRdb keeps in-frame clones, though not all of them. This sample has approximately 94,000 clones, with less than 90% found just once. What was sequenced was blood. This TCR derives from a woman aged 45-59 years in good health.

This CDR3 reads CARGGPSSYNEQFF. CDR3 DNA: TGTGCCAGGGGGGGTCCATCCTCCTACAATGAGCAGTTCTTC. V is TRBV2 and J is TRBJ2-1; D possibly corresponds to TRBD2 (6 bases). V shed 9 bases and J shed 0 bases, with 12 bases lying between them. The CDR3 consists of 14 residues. The germline V gene encodes CDR1 SNHLY and CDR2 FYNNEI.